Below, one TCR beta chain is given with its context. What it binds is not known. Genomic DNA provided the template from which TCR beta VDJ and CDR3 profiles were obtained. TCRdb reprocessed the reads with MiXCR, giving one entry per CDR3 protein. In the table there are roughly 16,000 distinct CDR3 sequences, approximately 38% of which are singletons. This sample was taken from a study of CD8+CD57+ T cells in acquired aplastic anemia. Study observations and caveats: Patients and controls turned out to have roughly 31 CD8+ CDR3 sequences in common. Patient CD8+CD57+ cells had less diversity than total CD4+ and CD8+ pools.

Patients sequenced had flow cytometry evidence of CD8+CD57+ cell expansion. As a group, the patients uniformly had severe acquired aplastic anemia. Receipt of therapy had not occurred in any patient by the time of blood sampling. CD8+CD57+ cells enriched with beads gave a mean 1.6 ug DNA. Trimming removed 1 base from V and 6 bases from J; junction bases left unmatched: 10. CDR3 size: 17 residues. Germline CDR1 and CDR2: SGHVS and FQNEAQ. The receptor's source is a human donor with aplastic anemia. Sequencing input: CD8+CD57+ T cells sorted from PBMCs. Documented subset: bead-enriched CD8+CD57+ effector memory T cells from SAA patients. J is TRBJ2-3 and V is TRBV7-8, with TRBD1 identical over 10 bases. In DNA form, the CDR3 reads TGTGCCAGCAGCTTAGGGAAGGGACAGGGGATAGGGGATACGCAGTATTTT. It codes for CASSLGKGQGIGDTQYF.